A single sample is the source of the 21 T cell receptor beta chains below, sequenced in a study of T cells in women clearing cervical HPV infection. Measured with immunoSEQ multiplex PCR; TCRdb has only the in-frame clones, and not every one. The sample table sets out 13,000 to 15,000 clones. The sample consisted of blood buffy coat. The receptors originated from a woman aged 18 to 75 with a cervical HPV16 infection that either progressed to CIN3+ or cleared (not recorded which).

Concerning this clone: Coverage ceases 3 residues before the CDR3 finishes, and the germline J gene fills in the end. The rearrangement links TRBV12-3 or TRBV12-4 to TRBJ1-6; D gene ambiguous. The CDR3 loop spans 14 amino acids. V gave up 3 bases and J gave up 8 bases, with 11 bases separating them. The part of the CDR3 DNA that was read is TGTGCCAGCAGTTTCTCTCTTACAGATTCACCC. Its translation is CASSFSLTDSP. The CDR3, in full, reads CASSFSLTDSPLHF.

Remarks on this clone: The sequence runs out 3 residues before the end of the CDR3; the remainder is reconstructed from the germline J gene. This chain uses TRBV20-1 with TRBJ2-1, with 10 positions matching TRBD2. The junction had 8 bases not matched to a gene; V was cut back by 3 bases and J by 6 bases. The CDR3 consists of 15 residues. Per germline, CDR1 DFQATT and CDR2 SNEGSKA (reference sequence). The sequenced part of the CDR3 DNA is TGCAGTGCTAGGTTGCTAGCGGGGGAGACCAATGAG. The encoded protein is CSARLLAGETNE. The complete CDR3 protein is CSARLLAGETNEQFF.

As concerns this clone: The missing CDR3 end, 3 residues past where the read stops, is filled in from the germline J gene. The chain joins TRBV13 to TRBJ1-1; D gene unclear. Trimming left V 0 bases short and J 4 bases short, with 9 bases between. Germline V gives CDR1 PRHDT, CDR2 FYEKMQ (reference sequence). The CDR3 runs to 14 residues. The sequenced CDR3 bases are TGTGCCAGCAGCTTAGGCCGGGTTGGCACTGAA. Encoded protein: CASSLGRVGTE. The whole CDR3 sequence is CASSLGRVGTEAFF. Together with reference TRBV13 and TRBJ1-1, the CDR3 gives the full variable domain: AAGVIQSPRHLIKEKRETATLKCYPIPRHDTVYWYQQGPGQDPQFLISFYEKMQSDKGSIPDRFSAQQFSDYHSELNMSSLELGDSALYFCASSLGRVGTEAFFGQGTRLTVV.

The CDR3 region is CSASSMSGGVYEQYF. The part of the CDR3 DNA that was read is TGCAGTGCTAGTTCTATGAGCGGGGGGGTCTACGAG. The rearrangement joins TRBV20-1 to TRBJ2-7; 10 nucleotides align to TRBD2. The DNA ends 3 residues before the CDR3 does, and the rest of the CDR3 is filled in from the germline J gene. Trimming took 3 bases from V and 3 from J; bases not matched to a gene: 8. CDR1 and CDR2 (germline): DFQATT, SNEGSKA (reference sequence). The CDR3 is 15 amino acids.

Details on this clone: The missing CDR3 end, 3 residues past where the read stops, is filled in from the germline J gene. The chain joins TRBV2 to TRBJ2-4; 9 bases are a match to TRBD2. Per the germline V gene, CDR1 is SNHLY and CDR2 is FYNNEI. V shed 7 bases, J shed 1 base, and the junction held 5 bases outside the gene matches. The CDR3 runs 15 residues. The CDR3 bases that were read are TGTGCCAGCAAGGCGGGGGGGCATGCCAAAAACATT. Translating gives CASKAGGHAKNI. The full CDR3 sequence reads CASKAGGHAKNIQYF.

About this clone itself: The read is 3 residues too short to cover the CDR3 end, so that end is filled in from the germline J gene. The chain is built from TRBV28 and TRBJ1-6, with a tentative D call TRBD1 (5 bases). The CDR3 has 16 residues. Trimming took off 3 bases at V and 0 bases at J, with 9 bases between the two ends. Germline values: CDR1 MDHEN, CDR2 SYDVKM. The CDR3 sequence: CASSLGLSSYNSPLHF. CDR3 DNA, as far as it was read: TGTGCCAGCAGTTTGGGGCTGAGCTCCTATAATTCACCC.

Details on this clone: The read finishes 3 residues shy of the CDR3 end, and the germline J gene is used to complete it. The chain joins TRBV20-1 to TRBJ2-7; tentative D call: TRBD2 (6 bases). The CDR3 consists of 12 residues. Germline CDR1 is DFQATT and CDR2 is SNEGSKA (reference sequence). V lost 5 bases and J 6 bases, leaving 14 bases between the germline ends. The covered CDR3 bases are TGCAGTGCTCGACCGGGGGTCGGCGAG. It encodes CSARPGVGE. The full CDR3 sequence reads CSARPGVGEQYF.

Turning to this clone: The read stops 3 residues short of the end of the CDR3; the missing end is completed from the germline J gene. This rearrangement joins TRBV11-2 to TRBJ2-7; a weak D match, TRBD1 (6 bases). This CDR3 region has 14 residues. The germline gives CDR1 SGHAT, CDR2 FQNNGV. V lost 5 bases, J lost 6 bases, and 17 bases lay in between. The CDR3 is CASSARGNSVEQYF. The DNA read from the CDR3 is TGTGCCAGCAGCGCCAGGGGTAATAGCGTCGAG.

A word on this clone: Read data end 3 residues before the CDR3 end; the end is taken from the germline J gene. This chain uses TRBV19 with TRBJ2-2; TRBD2 matches at 7 bases. From germline, CDR1 is LNHDA and CDR2 SQIVND (reference sequence). The CDR3 runs 15 residues. V lost 6 bases to trimming and J lost 5 bases; unmatched junction nucleotides: 9. CDR3 protein: CASRHWQGGTGELFF. CDR3 DNA (partial): TGTGCCAGTAGGCATTGGCAGGGAGGGACCGGGGAG.

With regard to this clone: Sequencing ends 3 residues short of the CDR3 end; the germline J gene provides the rest. This sample includes further DNA sequences coding for the same CDR3. The rearrangement joins TRBV7-3 to TRBJ1-1, with unresolved D. CDR1 and CDR2 from the germline V gene are SGHTA and FQGTGA. This CDR3 is built from 13 residues. Trimming left V 5 bases short and J 3 bases short, with 10 bases between. The sequenced CDR3 bases are TGTGCCAGCAGCCGAAGGGCTGACACTGAA. Protein product: CASSRRADTE. The full-length CDR3 reads as CASSRRADTEAFF.

The sequenced part of the CDR3 DNA is TGTGCCAGCAGTGAAGTACAGGGATATTCACCC. Translated: CASSEVQGYSP. The entire CDR3 sequence reads CASSEVQGYSPLHF. This chain uses TRBV6-1 with TRBJ1-6, with D tentatively TRBD1 (6 bases). From the germline J gene comes the end of the CDR3, since the read stops 3 residues before it. Germline CDR1 is MNHNS and CDR2 is SASEGT. V shed 1 base and J shed 8 bases, with 9 bases lying between them. The CDR3 has 14 residues.

Regarding this clone: The junction shows a germline mismatch at one end, possibly a read error. The sequenced part of the CDR3 DNA is TGTGCTAGCAGCGGGGGGGACGAGACC. Translating gives CASSGGDET. The CDR3, in full, reads CASSGGDETYTF. The gene calls are TRBV7-7 and TRBJ1-2; a possible D gene is TRBD1 (5 bases). The CDR3 end falls 3 residues outside the read, so it is completed with the germline J gene. CDR1 is SSHAT, CDR2 FNYEAQ, per germline (reference sequence). CDR3 size: 12 residues.

Concerning this clone itself: The sequence runs out 3 residues before the end of the CDR3; the remainder is reconstructed from the germline J gene. The chain links TRBV30 to TRBJ1-1; 8 positions match TRBD1. Per germline, CDR1 GTSNPN and CDR2 SVGIG (reference sequence). The CDR3 is 14 amino acids. CDR3 sequence reads: CAWGTGTGVTEAFF. The sequenced part of the CDR3 DNA is TGTGCCTGGGGCACCGGGACAGGAGTAACCGAA. Together with reference TRBV30 and TRBJ1-1, the CDR3 gives the full variable domain: SQTIHQWPATLVQPVGSPLSLECTVEGTSNPNLYWYRQAAGRGLQLLFYSVGIGQISSEVPQNLSASRPQDRQFILSSKKLLLSDSGFYLCAWGTGTGVTEAFFGQGTRLTVV.

Notes on this clone: At one end, the junction sequence differs from germline, possibly due to a read error. The missing CDR3 end, 3 residues past where the read stops, is filled in from the germline J gene. Other nucleotide sequences from this sample produce the same CDR3. V usage is TRBV19 and J usage is TRBJ1-3; TRBD1 aligns across 8 bases. Germline V lookup: CDR1 LNHDA, CDR2 SQIVND (reference sequence). This CDR3 has 15 amino acids. The covered CDR3 bases are TGTGCCAGTAGTACGACAGGGGAAGGAGGAAACACG. It translates to CASSTTGEGGNT. The entire CDR3 reads CASSTTGEGGNTIYF.

With respect to this clone: Read data end 3 residues before the CDR3 end; the end is taken from the germline J gene. The chain joins TRBV18 to TRBJ1-2; TRBD1 is a possible D gene (6 bases). The V gene's germline CDR1 is KGHSH and CDR2 LQKENI. The CDR3 runs to 14 residues. The sequenced CDR3 bases are TGTGCCAGCTCACCAGGACAGAGAAGCAATGAC. This sequence encodes CASSPGQRSND. From start to end, the CDR3 is CASSPGQRSNDYTF.

Remarks on this clone: The CDR3 end is not reached by the read, which stops 3 residues before it; the germline J gene fills it in. The chain recombines TRBV10-3 with TRBJ2-7; 7 bases are shared with TRBD1. Germline V CDR1 and CDR2: ENHRY, SYGVKD. The CDR3 is 13 amino acids. V dropped 10 bases and J dropped 3; count of bases not matched to a gene: 9. CDR3 DNA, as far as it was read: TGTGCCAGCTCCGGGACAGAACTCTACGAG. This encodes CASSGTELYE. The full-length CDR3 reads as CASSGTELYEQYF.

CDR3 in amino acids: CSAPEGGTAYEQYF. CDR3 DNA, as far as it was read: TGCAGTGCCCCGGAGGGGGGGACTGCCTACGAG. V is TRBV20-1 and J is TRBJ2-7, with a tentative D call TRBD2 (7 bases). The read is 3 residues too short to cover the CDR3 end, so that end is filled in from the germline J gene. Trimming shortened V by 6 bases and J by 2 bases, and 17 bases separated the two germline ends. The length of the CDR3 is 14 residues. In germline, CDR1 is DFQATT, CDR2 SNEGSKA (reference sequence).

About this clone: The read terminates 3 residues ahead of where the CDR3 ends, so the germline J gene completes it. The chain carries TRBV6-1 and TRBJ1-5, with D unclear. The V end lost 2 bases, the J end lost 0 bases, and 5 bases lay between the germline ends. Germline V lookup: CDR1 MNHNS, CDR2 SASEGT. This CDR3 has 14 amino acids. Here the CDR3 reads CASSERYSNQPQHF. CDR3 bases read: TGTGCCAGCAGTGAAAGGTATAGCAATCAGCCC.

As concerns this clone: The CDR3 end falls 3 residues outside the read, so it is completed with the germline J gene. V gene TRBV13 combines with J gene TRBJ2-1; 11 bases map to TRBD2. Germline loops: CDR1 PRHDT, CDR2 FYEKMQ (reference sequence). CDR3 size: 16 residues. J lost 4 bases, V lost 5 bases, and 7 bases had no gene match. The covered CDR3 bases are TGTGCCAGCAGCGGGTCCGGGACTAGCGGTTACAATGAG. Translated, it gives CASSGSGTSGYNE. The entire CDR3 protein is CASSGSGTSGYNEQFF.

On this clone itself: The read gets to within 3 residues of the CDR3 end, and the germline J gene fills in the rest. The J gene is TRBJ2-7, the V gene TRBV12-3 or TRBV12-4; perhaps TRBD1 as D (6 bases). The CDR3 length is 14 residues. Trimming left V 1 base short and J 5 bases short, with 12 bases between. Here the CDR3 reads CASSLVGGQNEQYF. The sequenced CDR3 bases are TGTGCCAGCAGTTTAGTTGGGGGACAAAACGAG.

For this clone: The read terminates 3 residues ahead of where the CDR3 ends, so the germline J gene completes it. The V and J genes are TRBV20-1 and TRBJ2-3; the D gene is possibly TRBD2 (6 bases). The CDR3 consists of 14 residues. Germline loops: CDR1 DFQATT, CDR2 SNEGSKA (reference sequence). The CDR3 region is CSWSSRGVQETQYF. Incomplete CDR3 DNA: TGCAGTTGGAGCTCACGCGGGGTCCAAGAGACG.